Sequencing of this TCR beta chain was carried out in a study of PD-1 blockade in classical Hodgkin lymphoma (dated by TCRdb to between 2020 and 2021). Regarding the study in general: Nivolumab dosing was 3 mg/kg intravenously every 2 weeks, continuing until either disease progression or unacceptable toxicity. The study used CyTOF and TCR beta sequencing to define a peripheral blood immune signature of response to PD-1 blockade in classical Hodgkin lymphoma.

From the germline V gene, CDR1 is MDHEN and CDR2 is SYDVKM. Reading from cysteine to phenylalanine, the CDR3 counts 14 amino acids. Of all the DNA, just the CDR3 is kept, 42 bases in frame from base 1. The junction carries 18 bases between V and J, which are trimmed by 9 bases and 3 bases respectively. General conclusions and limits of the study: Baseline diversity similar to that of newly diagnosed patients was observed in trial patients achieving complete response, whereas significantly lower diversity was observed in partial responders and progressors. Baseline TCR diversity was reported to be lower in newly diagnosed patients than in healthy donors and to be lower still in relapsed/refractory patients. The study was restricted to a single clinical trial cohort, and the causes of repertoire differences, possibly disease activity or prior therapy, were left undefined. CD4+ but not CD8+ TCR diversity rose significantly by C4D1 (p=0.0027 vs p=0.16), most apparent in complete responders (p=0.02). Patients starting nivolumab less than 1 year after ASCT had lower diversity and were excluded from later analyses to avoid confounding by immune reconstitution.

The Qiagen DNeasy kit was used to extract genomic DNA from unsorted PBMCs and from the negatively selected CD4+ and CD8+ fractions. TCR beta CDR3 regions were amplified by immunoSEQ multiplex PCR using primers annealing to V and J segments. A synthetic immune receptor repertoire was used to minimize amplification bias, and remaining bias was computationally removed after sequencing. Processing in the source paper ran as follows. Custom Python scripts were used to quantify repertoire diversity as the Shannon entropy index. Unsorted, CD4+ and CD8+ repertoires were analyzed separately, except for combined analyses in which CD4+ and CD8+ sequences were merged in silico. A clone counted as expanded when the clone's frequency after treatment rose at least 2-fold relative to C1D1, and clones undetected at baseline were given a pseudocount of 0.5. Clones with 0 or 1 copy at C1D1 were classified as singleton clones, and clones with 2 or more copies were classified as non-singleton clones. Clones expanded in unsorted samples were annotated as CD4+, CD8+ or unknown by matching protein sequences in sorted samples from the same patient. Wilcoxon tests on paired samples were used to test changes in diversity from C1D1 to C4D1. Held by TCRdb, this immuneACCESS table contains in-frame sequences only and omits some clones. Under half of the omission traces to an unresolved V gene where checked; the cause of the rest is unknown. V, J and clone size derive from that table, while D and trimming were established from the DNA sequence. Across this sample there are 25,000 to 35,000 clones, with about 70% seen only once. The ten top clones hold 3.5% to 4% of the sample.

Worth noting for this clone: What this receptor recognizes is not known. Base qualities were left out, and no much larger clone turns up one base away.

The time point label here, explained by the study, means: cycle 4 day 1 (C4D1), after less than seven weeks of nivolumab. Every trial patient had relapsed after autologous stem cell transplantation, and cohorts A, B and C differed in prior brentuximab vedotin exposure. A total of under 70 patients with relapsed/refractory classical Hodgkin lymphoma made up the trial cohort, and each patient's best overall response was complete response, partial response or progressive disease. In the multi-cohort phase II CheckMate 205 trial, trial patients received single-agent nivolumab. An independent review committee assessed best overall response by applying the 2007 International Working Group response criteria. PBMCs from the trial were collected at three points: immediately before nivolumab initiation (C1D1), and during therapy at cycle 2 day 1 and cycle 4 day 1. Peripheral blood was collected in 8 mL Vacutainer Cell Preparation Tubes, from which PBMCs were isolated by centrifugation and then cryopreserved.

The chain employs TRBV28 and TRBJ2-7, with an unclear D gene assignment. The input for sequencing was peripheral blood mononuclear cells (PBMCs), taken before the fourth cycle of nivolumab. The TCR sequence derives from a human donor with classical Hodgkin lymphoma. The base sequence is TGTGCCAGTTCCTTACAAGTCTTATTCTACGAGCAGTACTTC. Protein translation: CASSLQVLFYEQYF. The variable domain in full, with residues beyond the CDR3 obtained from the reference TRBV28 and TRBJ2-7 genes, is DVKVTQSSRYLVKRTGEKVFLECVQDMDHENMFWYRQDPGLGLRLIYFSYDVKMKEKGDIPEGYSVSREKKERFSLILESASTNQTSMYLCASSLQVLFYEQYFGPGTRLTVT.